This T cell receptor beta chain was documented in a study of cytomegalovirus exposure and HLA in healthy donors. Study at large: A data release that came early held roughly 85 million unique TCRs from HLA-typed donors. Points from the study as a whole: Presence/absence analyses supposed approximately even sequencing depth among donors. The likely origin of a cluster of highly shared sequence variants was a sequencing artifact.

This clone appeared a few times. What it binds is unknown. At one of its ends the junction is not consistent with the germline gene, which may arise from a read error. This PCR relied on a set of 60 Vbeta primers and 13 Jbeta primers. The data were produced by immunoSEQ multiplex PCR, yet TCRdb's version contains in-frame clones alone and is incomplete. The sample lists 200,000 to 250,000 clones; about 84% were seen once. The length of the CDR3 is 13 residues. Germline-derived CDR1 and CDR2 are SSHAT and FNYEAQ (reference sequence). This TCR was sampled from a human donor in good health. Sequencing was carried out using PBMCs. J is TRBJ2-7 and V is TRBV7-7, with D perhaps matching TRBD1 (6 bases). The CDR3 region is CASSLTGLGEQYF. CDR3 sequence (DNA): TGTGCTAGCAGCTTGACAGGCTTGGGGGAGCAGTACTTC.